These T cell receptor beta chains were read from a single sample in a study of TIL therapy for anti-PD-1-resistant metastatic lung cancer. Produced via immunoSEQ multiplex PCR; TCRdb's table is partial and in-frame only. The top ten hold around 7.2% of the sample, which has tens of thousands of clones, 55% to 75% seen once. Sequenced material: tumor tissue, taken at baseline. These receptor sequences come from a person between 25 and 80 years old with non-small cell lung cancer. CDR3s include the opening cysteine and the closing phenylalanine or tryptophan. Fields, in order: D gene, clone size, J gene, V gene, CDR3 protein, CDR3 DNA. D genes are given only for firm matches. Clone size is shown for a subset of rows, as once, few, many or a class of expanded clone.

d_call: NA
clone_size: NA
j_call: TRBJ1-2
v_call: TRBV7-2
cdr3_aa: CASSSKGGYGYTF
cdr3_nt: TGTGCCAGCAGCTCGAAGGGGGGATATGGCTACACCTTC

d_call: TRBD2
clone_size: few
j_call: TRBJ2-1
v_call: TRBV5-4
cdr3_aa: CASSLDTSGGYNEQFF
cdr3_nt: TGTGCCAGCAGCTTAGACACTAGCGGGGGTTACAATGAGCAGTTCTTC

d_call: TRBD2
clone_size: medium-sized
j_call: TRBJ2-3
v_call: TRBV6-4
cdr3_aa: CASSERGGTDTQYF
cdr3_nt: TGTGCCAGCAGTGAGCGGGGGGGCACAGATACGCAGTATTTT

d_call: NA
clone_size: NA
j_call: TRBJ1-5
v_call: TRBV9
cdr3_aa: CASSVDGVSNQPQHF
cdr3_nt: TGTGCCAGCAGCGTAGATGGGGTGAGCAATCAGCCCCAGCATTTT

d_call: TRBD2
clone_size: few
j_call: TRBJ2-3
v_call: TRBV9
cdr3_aa: CASSVGLRGGGDTQYF
cdr3_nt: TGTGCCAGCAGCGTAGGTCTGCGGGGGGGCGGGGATACGCAGTATTTT

d_call: NA
clone_size: once
j_call: TRBJ2-5
v_call: TRBV5-4
cdr3_aa: CASSLAGSWGDQETQYF
cdr3_nt: TGTGCCAGCAGCTTGGCCGGGAGTTGGGGAGATCAAGAGACCCAGTACTTC

d_call: TRBD1
clone_size: NA
j_call: TRBJ2-3
v_call: TRBV5-1
cdr3_aa: CASSTRRQGMATDTQYF
cdr3_nt: TGCGCCAGCAGCACTCGGAGACAGGGTATGGCAACAGATACGCAGTATTTT

d_call: TRBD2
clone_size: NA
j_call: TRBJ2-5
v_call: TRBV11-3
cdr3_aa: CASSQGLAGAIETQYF
cdr3_nt: TGTGCCAGCAGCCAAGGACTAGCGGGGGCGATAGAGACCCAGTACTTC

d_call: NA
clone_size: NA
j_call: TRBJ2-1
v_call: TRBV11-2
cdr3_aa: CASPGPGPRTDNEQFF
cdr3_nt: TGTGCCAGCCCCGGGCCGGGACCCAGGACAGACAATGAGCAGTTCTTC

d_call: TRBD2
clone_size: NA
j_call: TRBJ2-1
v_call: TRBV6-6
cdr3_aa: CASSGSGGVSYNEQFF
cdr3_nt: TGTGCCAGCAGTGGGAGCGGGGGGGTCTCCTACAATGAGCAGTTCTTC

d_call: NA
clone_size: NA
j_call: TRBJ1-1
v_call: TRBV25-1
cdr3_aa: CASRIGTEAFF
cdr3_nt: TGTGCCAGCAGGATCGGCACTGAAGCTTTCTTT

d_call: NA
clone_size: few
j_call: TRBJ2-7
v_call: TRBV2
cdr3_aa: CASSVPRGPTGEQYF
cdr3_nt: TGTGCCAGCAGTGTCCCCAGGGGACCGACTGGCGAGCAGTACTTC

d_call: NA
clone_size: NA
j_call: TRBJ1-1
v_call: TRBV6-5
cdr3_aa: CAAGYPGHTEAFF
cdr3_nt: TGTGCCGCGGGGTACCCGGGGCACACTGAAGCTTTCTTT

d_call: NA
clone_size: few
j_call: TRBJ1-5
v_call: TRBV7-9
cdr3_aa: CASSPLGGNQPQHF
cdr3_nt: TGTGCCAGCAGCCCCTTGGGGGGCAATCAGCCCCAGCATTTT

d_call: NA
clone_size: NA
j_call: TRBJ1-1
v_call: TRBV28
cdr3_aa: CASGGGANTEAFF
cdr3_nt: TGTGCCAGCGGGGGGGGTGCTAACACTGAAGCTTTCTTT

d_call: TRBD1
clone_size: once
j_call: TRBJ2-3
v_call: TRBV5-4
cdr3_aa: CASSPGQGVSTDTQYF
cdr3_nt: TGTGCCAGCAGCCCCGGACAGGGGGTTTCAACAGATACGCAGTATTTT

d_call: TRBD1
clone_size: NA
j_call: TRBJ1-1
v_call: TRBV5-5
cdr3_aa: CASSRQGGRKTEAFF
cdr3_nt: TGTGCCAGCAGCAGACAGGGGGGAAGGAAGACTGAAGCTTTCTTT

d_call: NA
clone_size: NA
j_call: TRBJ2-1
v_call: TRBV11-2
cdr3_aa: CASSSMGGHKSSYNEQFF
cdr3_nt: TGTGCCAGCAGCTCAATGGGTGGACACAAGAGCTCCTACAATGAGCAGTTCTTC

d_call: NA
clone_size: NA
j_call: TRBJ1-1
v_call: TRBV5-5
cdr3_aa: CASSLGGLNTEAFF
cdr3_nt: TGTGCCAGCAGCTTGGGGGGATTGAACACTGAAGCTTTCTTT

d_call: NA
clone_size: once
j_call: TRBJ1-6
v_call: TRBV10-3
cdr3_aa: CAISESAMTGDSPLHF
cdr3_nt: TGTGCCATCAGTGAGTCCGCGATGACCGGGGATTCACCCCTCCACTTT

d_call: TRBD2
clone_size: NA
j_call: TRBJ2-1
v_call: TRBV5-6
cdr3_aa: CASTNWGLGFYNEQFF
cdr3_nt: TGTGCCAGCACCAACTGGGGACTAGGCTTCTACAATGAGCAGTTCTTC

d_call: NA
clone_size: NA
j_call: TRBJ1-5
v_call: TRBV6-1
cdr3_aa: CASNLQGNQPQHF
cdr3_nt: TGTGCCAGCAATCTACAGGGCAATCAGCCCCAGCATTTT

d_call: TRBD1
clone_size: few
j_call: TRBJ1-2
v_call: TRBV7-2
cdr3_aa: CASSLDRGLDGYTF
cdr3_nt: TGTGCCAGCAGCTTGGACAGGGGATTGGATGGCTACACCTTC

d_call: TRBD2
clone_size: NA
j_call: TRBJ2-3
v_call: TRBV5-1
cdr3_aa: CASRAGGQTDTQYF
cdr3_nt: TGCGCCAGCAGGGCGGGGGGGCAGACAGATACGCAGTATTTT

d_call: TRBD1
clone_size: NA
j_call: TRBJ1-6
v_call: TRBV10-2
cdr3_aa: CASSRDRVASPLHF
cdr3_nt: TGCGCCAGCAGCCGGGACAGGGTTGCTTCACCCCTCCACTTT

d_call: NA
clone_size: few
j_call: TRBJ1-5
v_call: TRBV7-3
cdr3_aa: CASSLGAGQPQHF
cdr3_nt: TGTGCCAGCAGCTTGGGGGCTGGGCAGCCCCAGCATTTT

d_call: NA
clone_size: NA
j_call: TRBJ1-5
v_call: TRBV19
cdr3_aa: CASSMTNQPQHF
cdr3_nt: TGTGCCAGTAGTATGACCAATCAGCCCCAGCATTTT

d_call: NA
clone_size: NA
j_call: TRBJ1-5
v_call: TRBV10-2
cdr3_aa: CASSERESQPQHF
cdr3_nt: TGCGCCAGCAGTGAGCGAGAGAGTCAGCCCCAGCATTTT

d_call: NA
clone_size: NA
j_call: TRBJ2-2
v_call: TRBV6-5
cdr3_aa: CASSSSPGAGELFF
cdr3_nt: TGTGCCAGCAGTTCATCCCCCGGGGCCGGGGAGCTGTTTTTT

d_call: TRBD2
clone_size: few
j_call: TRBJ2-7
v_call: TRBV6-5
cdr3_aa: CASSPSGGDSYEQYF
cdr3_nt: TGTGCCAGCAGTCCTAGCGGGGGGGACTCCTACGAGCAGTACTTC

d_call: TRBD1
clone_size: NA
j_call: TRBJ2-7
v_call: TRBV5-1
cdr3_aa: CASSSQGLSYEQYF
cdr3_nt: TGCGCCAGCAGCTCACAGGGGTTGTCCTACGAGCAGTACTTC

d_call: TRBD1
clone_size: NA
j_call: TRBJ2-7
v_call: TRBV9
cdr3_aa: CASSIGGTGVHEQYF
cdr3_nt: TGTGCCAGCAGCATAGGGGGGACAGGGGTCCACGAGCAGTACTTC

d_call: NA
clone_size: NA
j_call: TRBJ1-6
v_call: TRBV18
cdr3_aa: CASKTTNSPLHF
cdr3_nt: TGTGCCAGCAAGACCACTAATTCACCCCTCCACTTT

d_call: NA
clone_size: NA
j_call: TRBJ1-2
v_call: TRBV6-1
cdr3_aa: CASSEGRLVQNYGYTF
cdr3_nt: TGTGCCAGCAGTGAAGGGAGATTGGTCCAGAACTATGGCTACACCTTC

d_call: NA
clone_size: NA
j_call: TRBJ2-1
v_call: TRBV5-1
cdr3_aa: CASSSQTSRDYNEQFF
cdr3_nt: TGCGCCAGCAGCTCCCAAACGTCCCGGGACTACAATGAGCAGTTCTTC

d_call: NA
clone_size: few
j_call: TRBJ1-5
v_call: TRBV10-1
cdr3_aa: CASSDGRGQPQHF
cdr3_nt: TGCGCCAGCAGTGACGGCAGGGGACAGCCCCAGCATTTT

d_call: NA
clone_size: NA
j_call: TRBJ2-7
v_call: TRBV4-2
cdr3_aa: CASREGGGTYEQYF
cdr3_nt: TGTGCCAGCAGAGAGGGGGGTGGGACCTACGAGCAGTACTTC

d_call: TRBD2
clone_size: NA
j_call: TRBJ2-7
v_call: TRBV19
cdr3_aa: CASSIDLAGGNYEQYF
cdr3_nt: TGTGCCAGTAGTATAGATCTAGCGGGGGGGAACTACGAGCAGTACTTC

d_call: NA
clone_size: NA
j_call: TRBJ1-5
v_call: TRBV5-5
cdr3_aa: CASSYWGRDQPQHF
cdr3_nt: TGTGCCAGCAGCTATTGGGGCAGAGATCAGCCCCAGCATTTT

d_call: TRBD2
clone_size: NA
j_call: TRBJ2-1
v_call: TRBV7-3
cdr3_aa: CASSLPRGSRSYNEQFF
cdr3_nt: TGTGCCAGCAGCTTACCGCGGGGGAGCCGCTCCTACAATGAGCAGTTCTTC

d_call: TRBD2
clone_size: NA
j_call: TRBJ2-2
v_call: TRBV4-3
cdr3_aa: CASSQATSGGLYTGELFF
cdr3_nt: TGCGCCAGCAGCCAAGCCACTAGCGGGGGGCTTTACACCGGGGAGCTGTTTTTT

d_call: NA
clone_size: NA
j_call: TRBJ2-5
v_call: TRBV5-4
cdr3_aa: CASSHGGTQETQYF
cdr3_nt: TGTGCCAGCAGCCATGGAGGGACCCAAGAGACCCAGTACTTC

d_call: NA
clone_size: NA
j_call: TRBJ2-3
v_call: TRBV9
cdr3_aa: CASSPSRQAPTDTQYF
cdr3_nt: TGTGCCAGCAGCCCTAGCCGACAGGCCCCCACAGATACGCAGTATTTT

d_call: TRBD1
clone_size: few
j_call: TRBJ1-1
v_call: TRBV30
cdr3_aa: CAWSRGLPGVDTEAFF
cdr3_nt: TGTGCCTGGAGTAGGGGGCTACCAGGGGTAGACACTGAAGCTTTCTTT

d_call: TRBD2
clone_size: NA
j_call: TRBJ2-3
v_call: TRBV5-4
cdr3_aa: CASSLGGSGGTDTQYF
cdr3_nt: TGTGCCAGCAGCTTGGGCGGTAGCGGGGGCACAGATACGCAGTATTTT

d_call: NA
clone_size: NA
j_call: TRBJ2-1
v_call: TRBV14
cdr3_aa: CASSQAGRGSYNEQFF
cdr3_nt: TGTGCCAGCAGCCAAGCGGGCCGAGGCTCCTACAATGAGCAGTTCTTC

d_call: NA
clone_size: NA
j_call: TRBJ2-3
v_call: TRBV6-5
cdr3_aa: CASRAPPHTDTQYF
cdr3_nt: TGTGCCAGCAGAGCCCCCCCCCACACAGATACGCAGTATTTT

d_call: TRBD1
clone_size: NA
j_call: TRBJ1-1
v_call: TRBV5-5
cdr3_aa: CASRLTPGQSLNTEAFF
cdr3_nt: TGTGCCAGCAGACTTACACCGGGACAGAGTTTGAACACTGAAGCTTTCTTT

d_call: NA
clone_size: once
j_call: TRBJ2-5
v_call: TRBV27
cdr3_aa: CASSSRLAETQYF
cdr3_nt: TGTGCCAGCAGTTCCCGTTTAGCGGAGACCCAGTACTTC

d_call: TRBD2
clone_size: NA
j_call: TRBJ2-1
v_call: TRBV27
cdr3_aa: CASSLGTSRQQFF
cdr3_nt: TGTGCCAGCAGCCTCGGGACTAGCCGGCAGCAGTTCTTC

d_call: NA
clone_size: NA
j_call: TRBJ1-5
v_call: TRBV7-2
cdr3_aa: CASSLADGQPQHF
cdr3_nt: TGTGCCAGCAGCTTAGCTGACGGCCAGCCCCAGCATTTT

d_call: NA
clone_size: NA
j_call: TRBJ2-5
v_call: TRBV29-1
cdr3_aa: CSVPGGWETQYF
cdr3_nt: TGCAGCGTACCGGGGGGCTGGGAGACCCAGTACTTC

d_call: NA
clone_size: NA
j_call: TRBJ2-7
v_call: TRBV27
cdr3_aa: CASSLVQGRSYEQYF
cdr3_nt: TGTGCCAGCAGTTTAGTACAGGGTCGGTCCTACGAGCAGTACTTC

d_call: TRBD1
clone_size: NA
j_call: TRBJ1-2
v_call: TRBV6-4
cdr3_aa: CASSDSDRGYGYTF
cdr3_nt: TGTGCCAGCAGTGATTCCGACAGGGGCTATGGCTACACCTTC

d_call: NA
clone_size: NA
j_call: TRBJ1-2
v_call: TRBV7-9
cdr3_aa: CASGVGYGYTF
cdr3_nt: TGTGCCAGCGGCGTCGGATATGGCTACACCTTC

d_call: TRBD2
clone_size: NA
j_call: TRBJ2-7
v_call: TRBV6-6
cdr3_aa: CASSRDGGSSYEQYF
cdr3_nt: TGTGCCAGCAGTAGGGACGGGGGGTCCTCCTACGAGCAGTACTTC

d_call: TRBD1
clone_size: NA
j_call: TRBJ2-7
v_call: TRBV5-1
cdr3_aa: CASGQGQGVYEQYF
cdr3_nt: TGCGCCAGCGGCCAGGGACAGGGGGTCTACGAGCAGTACTTC

d_call: NA
clone_size: NA
j_call: TRBJ2-7
v_call: TRBV7-6
cdr3_aa: CASSSGGDNYEQYF
cdr3_nt: TGTGCCAGCAGCTCCGGTGGGGACAACTACGAGCAGTACTTC

d_call: NA
clone_size: NA
j_call: TRBJ2-6
v_call: TRBV30
cdr3_aa: CAWMPLSGANVLTF
cdr3_nt: TGTGCCTGGATGCCCCTCTCTGGGGCCAACGTCCTGACTTTC